Shown below are 5 T cell receptor beta chains from a single sample sequenced in a study of blood T cell repertoires in COVID-19. Produced via immunoSEQ multiplex PCR; TCRdb's table is partial and in-frame only. The table includes 200,000 to 250,000 clones, approximately 84% detected once. The specimen sequenced was peripheral blood. The receptors were sampled from a man between 40 and 49 years old with active or convalescent COVID-19.

V and J are TRBV5-1 and TRBJ2-7, with D perhaps matching TRBD1 (5 bases). The CDR3 covers 15 residues. Germline CDR1 and CDR2: SGHRS and YFSETQ. V lost 4 bases to trimming and J lost 1 base, with 15 bases between them. The CDR3 DNA sequence: TGCGCCAGCAGCCTGGATCAGGGTTTTTCCTACGAGCAGTACTTC. As protein: CASSLDQGFSYEQYF.

This chain connects TRBV28 to TRBJ1-2, with TRBD1 identical over 9 bases. Germline values: CDR1 MDHEN, CDR2 SYDVKM. The CDR3 has 14 residues. V was pared by 6 bases and J by 12 bases, with 14 bases of the junction left unmatched. The DNA of the CDR3 is TGTGCCAGCAGCACGACCGGGACAGGGAGGGTGGACACCTTC. Translating gives CASSTTGTGRVDTF.

The J gene is TRBJ2-2, the V gene TRBV28, with D tentatively TRBD1 (6 bases). Deletions cut 7 bases from V and 1 base from J, with 16 bases between. Germline assignment: CDR1 MDHEN and CDR2 SYDVKM. The CDR3 extends over 16 amino acids. CDR3 nucleotides: TGTGCCAGCAAAAAGGCAGGGGCCGTGAACACCGGGGAGCTGTTTTTT. This translates into CASKKAGAVNTGELFF.

J is TRBJ2-3 and V is TRBV5-5, with 7 bases fitting TRBD1. V lost 0 bases to trimming and J lost 9 bases; unmatched junction nucleotides: 10. Germline CDR1 SGHKS, CDR2 YYEKEE (reference sequence). This CDR3 has 15 residues. This chain's CDR3 is CASSLEGAFAGTQYF. CDR3 sequence (DNA): TGTGCCAGCAGCTTGGAGGGGGCCTTTGCCGGAACGCAGTATTTT.

This chain links TRBV28 with TRBJ1-2; D uncertain. CDR3 size: 12 residues. Deletions cut 6 bases from V and 3 bases from J, with 8 bases between. Germline CDR1 is MDHEN and CDR2 is SYDVKM. For the CDR3, the DNA is TGTGCCAGCAGCCTGAGGGACTATGGCTACACCTTC. Its protein is CASSLRDYGYTF.